This T cell receptor (beta chain) was profiled in a study of T cells in Graves' hyperthyroidism and ophthalmopathy. Researchers amplified the TCR beta CDR3 regions from RNA transcripts. HTBI primers drove first-round RT-PCR of the TCR CDR3. TCRdb recomputed calls from the multiplex PCR reads with MiXCR, one row per CDR3 protein. The table has approximately 870,000 distinct CDR3 sequences, about two fifths seen once. The germline V gene has CDR1 SQVTM and CDR2 ANQGSEA. CDR3 length: 10 residues. V dropped 6 bases and J dropped 10 bases, with 12 bases sitting between them. This clonotype occurred many times.

This receptor was taken from a young man with Graves' hyperthyroidism. Sequencing used blood. The chain combines TRBV29-1 with TRBJ1-1; D unresolved. CDR3 DNA sequence: TGCAGCGTGTTCGGAGAGGGAGCTTTCTTT. This codes for CSVFGEGAFF.